This T cell receptor (beta chain) is drawn from a study of blood T cells in healthy people across ages. The CDR3 spans 13 residues. Losses at the gene ends were 9 bases for V and 5 bases for J; bases not matched to a gene: 7. Per the germline V gene, CDR1 is SNHLY and CDR2 is FYNNEI. The authors isolated at least 6 million PBMCs per sample. Note on this clonotype: The target antigen is unknown.

Primers used in a second PCR of about 7 to 12 cycles were a sample-barcoded 5' primer and a J-beta primer mix. Every molecule of cDNA carried a tag from a template-switch adaptor with 12 random nucleotides. Samples each returned at least 3 million CDR3-containing paired-end reads. TCRdb ran MiXCR on the 5' RACE reads and lists one entry per CDR3 protein. The data contain roughly 410,000 distinct CDR3 sequences, 50% to 60% of them singletons. Regarding the study as a whole: Long-lived donors carried more naive CD4+ cells and greater diversity than aged donors.

Specimen: blood. This TCR was recovered from a man aged 55 to 70 in good health. The chain combines TRBV2 with TRBJ2-1, with 7 bases fitting TRBD1. The CDR3 DNA sequence: TGTGCCAGTCGACAGGGAAAGAACAATGAGCAGTTCTTC. As protein: CASRQGKNNEQFF.